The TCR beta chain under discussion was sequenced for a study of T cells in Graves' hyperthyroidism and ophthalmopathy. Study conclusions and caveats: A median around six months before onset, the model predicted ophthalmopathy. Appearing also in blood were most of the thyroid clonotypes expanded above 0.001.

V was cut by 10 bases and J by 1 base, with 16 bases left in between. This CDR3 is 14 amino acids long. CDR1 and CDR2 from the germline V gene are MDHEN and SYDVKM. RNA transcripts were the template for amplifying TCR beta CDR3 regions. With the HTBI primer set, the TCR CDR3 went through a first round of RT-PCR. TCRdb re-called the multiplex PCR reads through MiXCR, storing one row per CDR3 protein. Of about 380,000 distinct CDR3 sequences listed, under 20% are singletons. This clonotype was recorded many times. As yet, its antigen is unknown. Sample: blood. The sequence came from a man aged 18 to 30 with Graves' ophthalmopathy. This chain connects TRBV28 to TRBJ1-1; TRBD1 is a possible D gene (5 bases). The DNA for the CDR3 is TGTGCCACCCGGGGGTTTCAGGCGAACACTGAAGCTTTCTTT. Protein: CATRGFQANTEAFF.